This T cell receptor beta chain derives from a study of OX40 agonist ivuxolimab in advanced cancers. Study at large: Six ivuxolimab dose levels, 0.01 to 10 mg/kg, were given intravenously every 2 weeks. Broader study findings: The 0.1-3.0 mg/kg partial responders had among the lowest clonal expansion.

Data came from immunoSEQ multiplex PCR; TCRdb stores just in-frame clones and leaves some out. The sample has about 60,000 clones; 85% to 90% are singletons. To note about this clone: Its antigen remains unknown.

Excluded were patients having autoimmune disease history or systemic immunosuppression. The sample consisted of CD4+ or CD8+ T cells sorted from blood, taken in a trial of the OX40 agonist ivuxolimab. The origin of this receptor is an adult with an advanced solid tumor such as melanoma, head and neck, liver or kidney cancer.

The CDR3 loop is CASSDFGDSYNEQFF. Written as DNA, the CDR3 is TGTGCCAGCAGTGACTTCGGGGACTCCTACAATGAGCAGTTCTTC. The chain joins TRBV2 to TRBJ2-1; possible D gene TRBD2, 5 bases. The V gene's germline CDR1 is SNHLY and CDR2 FYNNEI. V was trimmed by 3 bases and J by 0 bases, leaving 9 bases between them. The CDR3 extends over 15 amino acids.